This TCR beta chain was documented in a study of blood T cells in healthy people across ages. Study observations and caveats: Percentage of naive T cells showed a strong correlation with TCR beta diversity.

Combining a sample-barcoded 5' primer with a J-beta primer mix, a second PCR ran for roughly 7 to 11 cycles. TCRdb reanalysed the 5' RACE reads using MiXCR and keeps one entry per CDR3 protein. The top ten hold approximately 10% of the sample, which has roughly 1.6 million distinct CDR3 sequences, around 36% seen once. V was pared by 2 bases and J by 1 base, with 8 bases between. The germline V gene has CDR1 MNHNS and CDR2 SASEGT. This CDR3 comprises 14 residues. This clonotype was recorded a few times. Its cognate antigen is unknown. Sequences were obtained from blood. This clonotype was obtained from a young woman in good health. The V and J genes are TRBV6-1 and TRBJ2-5, with D hard to call. The CDR3 is CASSEFGPQETQYF. The CDR3 bases are TGTGCCAGCAGTGAATTCGGTCCCCAAGAGACCCAGTACTTC.